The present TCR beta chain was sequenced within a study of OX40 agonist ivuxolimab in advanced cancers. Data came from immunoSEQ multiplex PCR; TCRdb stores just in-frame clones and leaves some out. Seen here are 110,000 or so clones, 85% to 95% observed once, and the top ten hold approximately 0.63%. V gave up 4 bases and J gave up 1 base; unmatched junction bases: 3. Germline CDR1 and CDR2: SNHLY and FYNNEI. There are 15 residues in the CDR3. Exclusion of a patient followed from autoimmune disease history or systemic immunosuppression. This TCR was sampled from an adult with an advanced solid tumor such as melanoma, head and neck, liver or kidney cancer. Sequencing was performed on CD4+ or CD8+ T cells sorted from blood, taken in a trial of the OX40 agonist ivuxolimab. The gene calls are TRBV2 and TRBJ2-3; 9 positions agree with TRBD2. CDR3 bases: TGTGCCAGCAGTGCCCAGCGGGGGGGCACAGATACGCAGTATTTT. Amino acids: CASSAQRGGTDTQYF.